This T cell receptor beta chain was retrieved from a study of OX40 agonist ivuxolimab in advanced cancers. Trimming left V 4 bases short and J 6 bases short, with 22 bases between. CDR1 LNHDA and CDR2 SQIVND come from the germline V gene (reference sequence). The length of the CDR3 is 16 residues. Generated by immunoSEQ multiplex PCR, the TCRdb table keeps only in-frame clones and is missing some. Of tens of thousands of clones listed, 80% to 90% were seen once; the top ten hold 1.5% to 2%. The chain couples TRBV19 to TRBJ2-7; maybe TRBD2 (6 bases). This clonotype was sampled from an adult with an advanced solid tumor such as melanoma, head and neck, liver or kidney cancer. Source: CD4+ or CD8+ T cells sorted from blood, taken in a trial of the OX40 agonist ivuxolimab. The CDR3 spells CASSTPQEGFGSEQYF. CDR3 coding DNA: TGTGCCAGTAGTACACCCCAGGAGGGGTTTGGTTCCGAGCAGTACTTC.